Listed below are T cell receptor beta chains from one sample, sequenced in a study of blood T cell repertoires in COVID-19. TCRdb's copy holds only in-frame clones and misses some; the assay was immunoSEQ multiplex PCR. The data hold approximately 94,000 clones, with approximately 84% observed a single time. Source material: peripheral blood. The origin of the receptors is a man aged 30-40 years in a cohort sampled during active COVID-19. Each CDR3 is given with its conserved first and last residue. D genes are given only for firm matches. Some rows have no size entry. The others give once, few or many, or a class for an expanded clone.

size	D	V	J	DNA	CDR3
-	TRBD1	TRBV30	TRBJ2-7	TGTGCCTGGAGAGACAGGGGGCGCGAGCAGTACTTC	CAWRDRGREQYF
-	TRBD1	TRBV5-1	TRBJ1-4	TGCGCCAGCAGCTTGGACAGGGGGCGAGAAAAACTGTTTTTT	CASSLDRGREKLFF
-	-	TRBV5-4	TRBJ2-5	TGTGCCAGCAGCTTCCCGAGTCGAGAGACCCAGTACTTC	CASSFPSRETQYF
-	TRBD1	TRBV7-2	TRBJ2-7	TGTGCCAGCAGCCTTAGCCCAGGGGGCCTGAGCGAGCAGTACTTC	CASSLSPGGLSEQYF
-	TRBD1	TRBV19	TRBJ2-5	TGTGCCAGTAGTGCCGGGACAGGGGGTTTCGCGGAGACCCAGTACTTC	CASSAGTGGFAETQYF
-	-	TRBV21-1	TRBJ1-2	TGTGCCAGCAACTGTATAGGAACTCAGGGGATAGTCTATGGCTACACCTTC	CASNCIGTQGIVYGYTF
-	-	TRBV6-2/TRBV6-3	TRBJ1-1	TGTGCCAGCAGTTTCTACGGGGGCACTGAAGCTTTCTTT	CASSFYGGTEAFF
-	-	TRBV28	TRBJ1-2	TGTGCCAGCAGTTTAGGGGGGTTGGCAACCAACTATGGCTACACCTTC	CASSLGGLATNYGYTF
-	TRBD1	TRBV28	TRBJ2-2	TGTGCCAGCAGTACTGATTGGACAGGGCCCGGGGAGCTGTTTTTT	CASSTDWTGPGELFF
-	-	TRBV2	TRBJ2-1	TGTGCCAGCAGTGGCCCCCTGGACTCCTCCAATGAGCAGTTCTTC	CASSGPLDSSNEQFF
-	-	TRBV18	TRBJ2-5	TGTGCCAGCTCACCTCGACAGAGTCAAGAGACCCAGTACTTC	CASSPRQSQETQYF
-	TRBD1	TRBV7-9	TRBJ2-1	TGTGCCAGCAGCTTAGTAGTGGCAGGGGGAAATGAGCAGTTCTTC	CASSLVVAGGNEQFF
-	-	TRBV28	TRBJ1-5	TGTGCCAGCAGCGGGGGAGGGGCTAGCAATCAGCCCCAGCATTTT	CASSGGGASNQPQHF
-	-	TRBV7-2	TRBJ2-3	TGTGCCAGCAGCTTAGTTCTCCCGGATTTT	CASSLVLPDF
-	-	TRBV30	TRBJ2-2	TGTGCCTGGAGTGTACTGGGGGCAGGGACCGGGGAGCTGTTTTTT	CAWSVLGAGTGELFF
once	-	TRBV4-3	TRBJ1-3	TGCGCCAGCAGCCAAGGTCGGGGATCTGGAAACACCATATATTTT	CASSQGRGSGNTIYF
-	TRBD2	TRBV6-5	TRBJ2-7	TGTGCCAGCAGTCGACTAGCGATTTCCTACGAGCAGTACTTC	CASSRLAISYEQYF
-	-	TRBV29-1	TRBJ2-7	TGCAGCGCCTCCCAGGGGTACGAGCAGTACTTC	CSASQGYEQYF
-	-	TRBV24-1	TRBJ2-5	TGTGCCACCAGTGATTTGGGTTCAGAGGGCTTACAAGAGACCCAGTACTTC	CATSDLGSEGLQETQYF
-	-	TRBV18	TRBJ2-5	TGTGCCAGCTCACCATGGGGGGAAGGGACAGAGACCCAGTACTTC	CASSPWGEGTETQYF
-	TRBD1	TRBV6-5	TRBJ1-2	TGTGCCAGCAGACCTCCCGGGACAGGGTATGGCTACACCTTC	CASRPPGTGYGYTF
-	TRBD1	TRBV5-1	TRBJ2-3	TGCGCCAGCAGCCCGGGGACAGTACCAGGGGATACGCAGTATTTT	CASSPGTVPGDTQYF
-	-	TRBV6-2/TRBV6-3	TRBJ2-7	TGTGCCAGCAGTACCCTCCCGGGGGGCGGTTACGAGCAGTACTTC	CASSTLPGGGYEQYF
-	TRBD1	TRBV6-5	TRBJ2-2	TGTGCCAGCAAAAGACAGGGATCCGGGGAGCTGTTTTTT	CASKRQGSGELFF
-	-	TRBV18	TRBJ1-5	TGTGCCAGCTCACCACGGGGGGACGGGAATCAGCCCCAGCATTTT	CASSPRGDGNQPQHF
-	TRBD2	TRBV7-3	TRBJ2-1	TGTGCCAGCAGCCCGTCCTGGACTAGTAATGAGCAGTTCTTC	CASSPSWTSNEQFF
-	TRBD1	TRBV5-1	TRBJ1-2	TGCGCCAGCAGCTTTACAGGGGTCTATGGCTACACCTTC	CASSFTGVYGYTF
-	-	TRBV5-1	TRBJ2-2	TGCGCCAGCAGCTTGGCGGCGAACACCGGGGAGCTGTTTTTT	CASSLAANTGELFF
-	TRBD1	TRBV6-5	TRBJ1-2	TGTGCCAGCAGTTACTCGACGACAGGGGGCCTCTATGGCTACACCTTC	CASSYSTTGGLYGYTF
-	-	TRBV29-1	TRBJ1-2	TGCAGCGTTGAAGATCAGGGCAGGGTTAACTATGGCTACACCTTC	CSVEDQGRVNYGYTF
-	TRBD2	TRBV19	TRBJ2-7	TGTGCCAGTAGTATAGATCGAGAGGGGAGGGACGAGCAGTACTTC	CASSIDREGRDEQYF
-	-	TRBV27	TRBJ2-7	TGTGCCAGCAGTTTATCCTCGGGAGATTCCACCTACGAGCAGTACTTC	CASSLSSGDSTYEQYF
-	TRBD2	TRBV6-2/TRBV6-3	TRBJ2-1	TGTGCCAGCAGTTATATCAGGGACGGGAGGAATGAGCAGTTCTTC	CASSYIRDGRNEQFF
-	-	TRBV19	TRBJ1-5	TGTGCCAGTAGTCTGTGGTGGGGAGATGGCAATCAGCCCCAGCATTTT	CASSLWWGDGNQPQHF
-	-	TRBV19	TRBJ2-7	TGTGCCAGTAGTATGATTTGGGGACACTCCTACGAGCAGTACTTC	CASSMIWGHSYEQYF
-	-	TRBV6-5	TRBJ1-2	TGTGCCAGCAGACCCGACTTGGCCGGAATAGGCTACACCTTC	CASRPDLAGIGYTF
once	TRBD1	TRBV11-2	TRBJ2-7	TGTGCCAGCAGCTCCGGGACAGGGGGCTCCTACGAGCAGTACTTC	CASSSGTGGSYEQYF
-	TRBD1	TRBV6-2/TRBV6-3	TRBJ1-2	TGTGCCAGCAGTTCCTACGGACAGGGAGAGGGCTATGGCTACACCTTC	CASSSYGQGEGYGYTF
-	-	TRBV9	TRBJ1-6	TGTGCCAGCAGCGCCAGTAATTCACCCCTCCACTTT	CASSASNSPLHF
-	TRBD2	TRBV5-4	TRBJ2-1	TGTGCCAGCAGCTTAGTAGCGGGGGCCTACAATGAGCAGTTCTTC	CASSLVAGAYNEQFF
-	-	TRBV5-1	TRBJ2-7	TGCGCCAGCTACCTGGAGCTCTACGAGCAGTACTTC	CASYLELYEQYF
once	-	TRBV25-1	TRBJ2-7	TGTGCCAGCAGTGCCGGGATCCTCGGCGGGCAGTACTTC	CASSAGILGGQYF
-	TRBD1	TRBV28	TRBJ1-2	TGTGCCAGCAGTCGACAGGGCTTTAACTATGGCTACACCTTC	CASSRQGFNYGYTF
-	-	TRBV27	TRBJ2-1	TGTGCCAGCAGGGGCGGAGGTGTCAATGAGCAGTTCTTC	CASRGGGVNEQFF
-	-	TRBV28	TRBJ1-2	TGTGCCAGCGGAAATAGGAGGATGGGATATGGCTACACCTTC	CASGNRRMGYGYTF
-	TRBD1	TRBV2	TRBJ1-5	TGTGCCAGTCGACAGGGCGGTCAGCCCCAGCATTTT	CASRQGGQPQHF